The next 15 T cell receptor beta chains were all read from a single sample in a study of blood T cell repertoires in COVID-19. Some clones are missing from TCRdb's copy, which holds only in-frame ones; the method was immunoSEQ multiplex PCR. This sample has roughly 150,000 clones, with 80% to 90% found just once. Sequencing used peripheral blood. The receptors here all came from a middle-aged woman with acute or convalescent COVID-19.

V usage is TRBV9 and J usage is TRBJ2-7; 9 nucleotides agree with TRBD1. The CDR3 spans 14 residues. From germline, CDR1 is SGDLS and CDR2 YYNGEE. The junction had 5 bases not matched to a gene; V was cut back by 3 bases and J by 4 bases. The CDR3 loop is CASSARDREYEQYF. The CDR3 DNA is TGTGCCAGCAGCGCCCGGGACAGGGAGTACGAGCAGTACTTC.

The chain employs TRBV3-1 (or the pseudogene TRBV3-2) and TRBJ1-1; 7 bases line up with TRBD1. Trimming at V came to 4 bases and at J to 2 bases, leaving 13 bases not matched to a gene. The CDR3 length is 17 residues. Germline CDR1 reads LGHDT; CDR2 reads YNNKEL (reference sequence). CDR3 protein: CASSLEARTGGNTEAFF. The CDR3 coding sequence is TGTGCCAGCAGCCTAGAAGCTCGGACAGGAGGAAACACTGAAGCTTTCTTT.

The J gene is TRBJ2-1, the V gene TRBV30; D is possibly TRBD2 (6 bases). The germline V gene has CDR1 GTSNPN and CDR2 SVGIG (reference sequence). The CDR3 loop spans 13 amino acids. The V gene lost 0 bases and the J gene lost 6 bases, with 9 bases spanning the gap. The CDR3 DNA follows: TGTGCCTGGAGTGTAATCGGGGGCAATGAGCAGTTCTTC. Translating gives CAWSVIGGNEQFF.

The rearrangement joins TRBV2 to TRBJ2-5, with 7 bases lining up with TRBD1. CDR1 and CDR2 (germline): SNHLY, FYNNEI. With 7 bases clipped from V and 4 bases from J, the junction kept 3 bases outside the gene matches. The CDR3 is 12 amino acids. In DNA, the CDR3 is TGTGCCAGCAAGGACAGGCGAGAGACCCAGTACTTC. It yields the protein CASKDRRETQYF.

This chain uses TRBV6-2 or TRBV6-3 with TRBJ2-7; 12 bases are shared with TRBD1. This CDR3 has 15 amino acids. From germline, CDR1 is MNHEY and CDR2 SVGEGT. With V trimmed by 2 bases and J by 4 bases, 3 bases remained unmatched. The CDR3 region is CASSYTGQGAYEQYF. DNA of the CDR3: TGTGCCAGCAGTTACACGGGACAGGGGGCTTACGAGCAGTACTTC.

This clone was detected only a few times. The chain combines TRBV6-6 with TRBJ1-3, with D perhaps matching TRBD1 (6 bases). The CDR3 runs 14 residues. In germline, CDR1 is MNHNY, CDR2 SVGAGI (reference sequence). V shed 7 bases and J shed 5 bases, with 15 bases lying between them. The CDR3 coding sequence is TGTGCCAGCACGTCAGGGGACGGACGAAACACCATATATTTT. Translation gives CASTSGDGRNTIYF.

V usage is TRBV28 and J usage is TRBJ2-7; possible D gene TRBD2, 5 bases. This CDR3 region has 16 residues. Germline assignment: CDR1 MDHEN and CDR2 SYDVKM. V was cut by 3 bases and J by 3 bases, with 18 bases left in between. The CDR3 DNA follows: TGTGCCAGCAGTTTTCGTTTCGTCGGGAAGAACTACGAGCAGTACTTC. Translation: CASSFRFVGKNYEQYF. Complete variable domain (other parts from reference TRBV28 and TRBJ2-7): DVKVTQSSRYLVKRTGEKVFLECVQDMDHENMFWYRQDPGLGLRLIYFSYDVKMKEKGDIPEGYSVSREKKERFSLILESASTNQTSMYLCASSFRFVGKNYEQYFGPGTRLTVT.

The gene calls are TRBV27 and TRBJ1-1; D might be TRBD1 (6 bases). The V gene's germline CDR1 is MNHEY and CDR2 SMNVEV (reference sequence). Trimming pared 5 bases from V and 0 bases from J, leaving 10 bases between. This CDR3 is 14 amino acids long. The CDR3 bases are TGTGCCAGCAGTCTGGACAGCCTGAACACTGAAGCTTTCTTT. Protein sequence: CASSLDSLNTEAFF.

This chain connects TRBV5-5 to TRBJ2-7; D may be TRBD1 (6 bases). The CDR3 has 16 residues. Germline CDR1 SGHKS, CDR2 YYEKEE (reference sequence). V lost 5 bases to trimming and J lost 0 bases, with 18 bases between them. CDR3 residues: CASRTLGHPVSYEQYF. CDR3 nucleotide sequence: TGTGCCAGCAGAACTCTGGGACACCCGGTCTCCTACGAGCAGTACTTC.

The chain combines TRBV19 with TRBJ2-2; D is perhaps TRBD2 (6 bases). Germline CDR1 LNHDA, CDR2 SQIVND (reference sequence). The length of the CDR3 is 15 residues. Trimming removed 4 bases from V and 2 bases from J, with 11 bases in between. The chain's CDR3 is CASSTGVVNTGELFF. The CDR3 DNA is TGTGCCAGTAGTACGGGGGTGGTAAACACCGGGGAGCTGTTTTTT.

This chain joins TRBV9 and TRBJ2-1; TRBD2 matches at 11 bases. The ends lost 2 bases at V and 6 bases at J; junction bases unmatched: 1. Germline values: CDR1 SGDLS, CDR2 YYNGEE. The CDR3 spans 14 residues. Here the CDR3 reads CASSVLAGGNEQFF. CDR3 DNA sequence: TGTGCCAGCAGCGTTCTAGCGGGAGGCAATGAGCAGTTCTTC.

The J gene is TRBJ2-1, the V gene TRBV19, with TRBD2 matching 10 bases. This CDR3 contains 12 residues. CDR1 and CDR2 from the germline V gene are LNHDA and SQIVND (reference sequence). Trimming removed 7 bases from V and 10 bases from J; junction bases left unmatched: 4. The chain's CDR3 is CASNLLAGEQFF. Written as DNA, the CDR3 is TGTGCCAGTAATTTACTAGCGGGAGAGCAGTTCTTC. Together with reference TRBV19 and TRBJ2-1, the CDR3 gives the full variable domain: DGGITQSPKYLFRKEGQNVTLSCEQNLNHDAMYWYRQDPGQGLRLIYYSQIVNDFQKGDIAEGYSVSREKKESFPLTVTSAQKNPTAFYLCASNLLAGEQFFGPGTRLTVL.

This clone came up once. The chain links TRBV7-9 to TRBJ2-7; weak D call: TRBD1 (5 bases). This CDR3 region has 16 residues. In germline, CDR1 is SEHNR, CDR2 FQNEAQ (reference sequence). With 2 bases removed from V and 2 bases from J, the gap between germline ends came to 16 bases. The CDR3 DNA sequence: TGTGCCAGCAGCTTACAACTGGTAGGGGTTCCCTACGAGCAGTACTTC. Protein: CASSLQLVGVPYEQYF.

J is TRBJ2-5 and V is TRBV5-6, with a tentative D call TRBD2 (5 bases). V was cut by 2 bases and J by 1 base, with 21 bases left in between. Germline V gene data show CDR1 as SGHDT and CDR2 as YYEEEE. The CDR3 runs 18 residues. CDR3 bases: TGTGCCAGCAGCTTCTCTTTAGGTGGTTCGGGATTCCAAGAGACCCAGTACTTC. As protein: CASSFSLGGSGFQETQYF.

The V call is TRBV4-1, the J call TRBJ1-4, with a tentative D call TRBD1 (5 bases). V lost 2 bases to trimming and J lost 4 bases, with 14 bases between them. The V gene's germline CDR1 is MGHRA and CDR2 YSYEKL. The CDR3 spans 16 residues. CDR3 sequence reads: CASSQQGGRVNEKLFF. CDR3 DNA sequence: TGCGCCAGCAGCCAACAAGGCGGCAGGGTTAATGAAAAACTGTTTTTT.